This entry is about one T cell receptor (beta chain). Its antigen is currently unknown. This sample was taken from a study of T cell responses to AZD1222 COVID-19 vaccine. Germline CDR1 and CDR2: SGDLS and YYNGEE. Trimming cost V 3 bases and J 6 bases; bases outside gene matches: 7. This CDR3 is 14 amino acids long. Only in-frame clones appear in the TCRdb table, and some are missing; sequencing was by immunoSEQ multiplex PCR. The sample consists of roughly 100,000 clones, 85% to 90% of them appearing once. Study conclusions and caveats: Repertoire sampling was restricted to post-peak T cell response timepoints. Spike-specific TCR breadth and depth were elevated following two AZD1222 doses. Most donors were white British, females outnumbered males, and clonal diversity was possibly underestimated. The span of vaccine-associated CD4 TCRs extended across spike, with dominance at 160-218 and 743-854.

The sample was peripheral blood, taken 28 days after the second AZD1222 dose. The chain links TRBV9 to TRBJ2-3; 7 positions agree with TRBD2. The TCR comes from an adult who received the AZD1222 COVID-19 vaccine. CDR3 region: CASSERGNRDTQYF. The CDR3 bases are TGTGCCAGCAGCGAGCGGGGTAATAGGGATACGCAGTATTTT.